Listed below are T cell receptor beta chains from one sample, sequenced in a study of OX40 agonist ivuxolimab in advanced cancers. This table comes from immunoSEQ multiplex PCR, and its TCRdb copy is limited to in-frame clones, with some not included. The sample lists approximately 98,000 clones, around 80% occurring once. Sequencing used CD4+ or CD8+ T cells sorted from blood, obtained in a trial of the OX40 agonist ivuxolimab. All receptors derive from an adult with an advanced solid tumor such as melanoma, head and neck, liver or kidney cancer. The CDR3 runs from the conserved cysteine through the conserved F or W. The order of the fields is CDR3 DNA, CDR3 protein, V gene, clone size, J gene, D gene. A D gene is named only where the DNA matches it firmly. Size is omitted from some rows. Given values are once, few, many or a class for expanded clones.

CDR3nt: TGTGCCACCAGCCTGCCCCGCTCGGAAACCTACGAGCAGTACTTC
CDR3aa: CATSLPRSETYEQYF
v_gene: TRBV15
abundance: -
j_gene: TRBJ2-7
d_gene: -

CDR3nt: TGTGCCAGCAGCGCGCAGGGGGATACGCAGTATTTT
CDR3aa: CASSAQGDTQYF
v_gene: TRBV9
abundance: -
j_gene: TRBJ2-3
d_gene: -

CDR3nt: TGTGCCAGCAGTCTAACTGGGGACTACGAGCAGTACTTC
CDR3aa: CASSLTGDYEQYF
v_gene: TRBV14
abundance: -
j_gene: TRBJ2-7
d_gene: -

CDR3nt: TGTGCCAGCAGCGCCGGACTAGCGGGATCCTACGAGCAGTACTTC
CDR3aa: CASSAGLAGSYEQYF
v_gene: TRBV7-2
abundance: -
j_gene: TRBJ2-7
d_gene: TRBD2

CDR3nt: TGTGCCAGCAGCCTGGCCGGGACAGGGTTCTACGAGCAGTACTTC
CDR3aa: CASSLAGTGFYEQYF
v_gene: TRBV7-9
abundance: -
j_gene: TRBJ2-7
d_gene: TRBD1

CDR3nt: TGTGCCAGCAGTTACTCGATGCTAGCCGAGCAGTACTTC
CDR3aa: CASSYSMLAEQYF
v_gene: TRBV6-5
abundance: -
j_gene: TRBJ2-7
d_gene: -

CDR3nt: TGTGCCAGCAGCTTCCCCCCGCGGGGCTCCTACAATGAGCAGTTCTTC
CDR3aa: CASSFPPRGSYNEQFF
v_gene: TRBV7-2
abundance: -
j_gene: TRBJ2-1
d_gene: -

CDR3nt: TGTGCCAGCAGGCCGGGCCTATCAGACATTCAGTACTTC
CDR3aa: CASRPGLSDIQYF
v_gene: TRBV6-1
abundance: -
j_gene: TRBJ2-4
d_gene: -

CDR3nt: TGTGCCAGCAGTCCTATAGCGGGAGCGATCAATGAGCAGTTCTTC
CDR3aa: CASSPIAGAINEQFF
v_gene: TRBV14
abundance: few
j_gene: TRBJ2-1
d_gene: TRBD2

CDR3nt: TGTGCCATCAGTGTGGTGGGTAGCTCCTACAATGAGCAGTTCTTC
CDR3aa: CAISVVGSSYNEQFF
v_gene: TRBV10-3
abundance: -
j_gene: TRBJ2-1
d_gene: -

CDR3nt: TGTGCCATCAGGGGGACTAGCGGGGACCAAGAGACCCAGTACTTC
CDR3aa: CAIRGTSGDQETQYF
v_gene: TRBV10-3
abundance: -
j_gene: TRBJ2-5
d_gene: TRBD2

CDR3nt: TGTGCCAGCAGCCCCCTCTGGGACAGGGATGAAAAACTGTTTTTT
CDR3aa: CASSPLWDRDEKLFF
v_gene: TRBV7-2
abundance: -
j_gene: TRBJ1-4
d_gene: TRBD1

CDR3nt: TGTGCTGTGGGGAGGGGGACCTCCTACAATGAGCAGTTCTTC
CDR3aa: CAVGRGTSYNEQFF
v_gene: TRBV19
abundance: -
j_gene: TRBJ2-1
d_gene: -

CDR3nt: TGTGCCAGCAGTTATCTTTCGTCCACAGATACGCAGTATTTT
CDR3aa: CASSYLSSTDTQYF
v_gene: TRBV28
abundance: -
j_gene: TRBJ2-3
d_gene: -

CDR3nt: TGTGCCAGCAGACCTAGTACCTACGAGCAGTACTTC
CDR3aa: CASRPSTYEQYF
v_gene: TRBV11-2
abundance: -
j_gene: TRBJ2-7
d_gene: -

CDR3nt: TGTGCCAGCAGCTTTGGTATAGCGGGGGGGCGAGAGCAGTTCTTC
CDR3aa: CASSFGIAGGREQFF
v_gene: TRBV7-9
abundance: -
j_gene: TRBJ2-1
d_gene: TRBD2

CDR3nt: TGTGCCAGCAGCGCCCCTTACAGGGACGTCGGCTACACCTTC
CDR3aa: CASSAPYRDVGYTF
v_gene: TRBV9
abundance: -
j_gene: TRBJ1-2
d_gene: -

CDR3nt: TGTGCCAGTAGTATGAATCTAGCGGGAGGAACAGATACGCAGTATTTT
CDR3aa: CASSMNLAGGTDTQYF
v_gene: TRBV19
abundance: once
j_gene: TRBJ2-3
d_gene: TRBD2